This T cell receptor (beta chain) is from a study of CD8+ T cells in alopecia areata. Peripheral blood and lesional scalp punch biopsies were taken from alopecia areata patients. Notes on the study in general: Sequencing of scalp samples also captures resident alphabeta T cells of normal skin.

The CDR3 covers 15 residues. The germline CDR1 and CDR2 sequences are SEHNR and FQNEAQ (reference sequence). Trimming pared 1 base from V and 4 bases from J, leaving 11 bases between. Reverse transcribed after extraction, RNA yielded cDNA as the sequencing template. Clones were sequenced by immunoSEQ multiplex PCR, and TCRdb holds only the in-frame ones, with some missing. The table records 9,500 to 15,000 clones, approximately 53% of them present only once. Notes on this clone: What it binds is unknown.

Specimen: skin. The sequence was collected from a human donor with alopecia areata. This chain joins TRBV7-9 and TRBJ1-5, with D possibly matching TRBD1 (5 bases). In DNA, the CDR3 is TGTGCCAGCAGCTTAGAAGGGGACGTAAATCAGCCCCAGCATTTT. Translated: CASSLEGDVNQPQHF.